The rows below give T cell receptor beta chains drawn from one sample of a study of blood T cells in healthy people across ages. TCRdb ran MiXCR on the 5' RACE reads and lists one entry per CDR3 protein. This sample carries some 1.8 million distinct CDR3 sequences, about 39% of them seen once, and the ten largest clones take approximately 22%. What was sequenced was blood. The receptors stem from a human donor in good health. Each CDR3 is given with its conserved first and last residue. D genes are given only for firm matches. Expanded clones are given a class, and other clones once, few, many or no size at all.

abundance	d_gene	j_gene	v_gene	CDR3nt	CDR3aa
many	NA	TRBJ1-2	TRBV5-5	TGTGCCAGCAGCAGACAGAGCCCTGGCTACACCTTC	CASSRQSPGYTF
NA	TRBD1	TRBJ1-5	TRBV6-1	TGTGCCAGCCGAGGGGGATGGGGACAGGGCAAGCCCCAGCATTTT	CASRGGWGQGKPQHF
NA	TRBD1	TRBJ2-7	TRBV7-9	TGTGCCAGCAGCTTAGGTATCGAGGACAGGGGATTCGAGCAGTACTTC	CASSLGIEDRGFEQYF
NA	NA	TRBJ2-1	TRBV7-3	TGTGCCAGCAGCTTAACGACTAGTAGTGAGCAAAATGAGCAGTTCTTC	CASSLTTSSEQNEQFF
few	NA	TRBJ2-7	TRBV10-3	TGTGCCATCAGCACAGGGAATCCCTACGAGCAGTACTTC	CAISTGNPYEQYF
NA	NA	TRBJ2-1	TRBV11-2	TGTGCCAGCAGCTTAGAACCTAGCCGGGGTGAGCAGTTCTTC	CASSLEPSRGEQFF
NA	NA	TRBJ1-1	TRBV5-6	TGTGTCACCCCAAAATTCTACCCGGGAAACACTGAAGCTTTCTTT	CVTPKFYPGNTEAFF
NA	TRBD2	TRBJ2-2	TRBV6-5	TGTGCCAGCAGTTACTATGTGGCGGGGGTGGTCACCGGGGAGCTGTTTTTT	CASSYYVAGVVTGELFF
few	NA	TRBJ2-3	TRBV5-1	TGCGCCAGCAGCTTGGGCTCAGGGGAAACTTTCACAGATACGCAGTATTTT	CASSLGSGETFTDTQYF
NA	NA	TRBJ2-2	TRBV5-1	TGCGCCAGCACCTCCTTCCAGGGGGAGGGCACCGGGGAGCTGTTTTTT	CASTSFQGEGTGELFF
few	TRBD1	TRBJ2-2	TRBV7-7	TGTGCCAGCAGCTCCGGACAGGGCACCGGGGAGCTGTTTTTT	CASSSGQGTGELFF
NA	NA	TRBJ2-7	TRBV7-2	TGTGCCAGCAGCCCCGGGGGAGGAGCGGGTGTTTCCTACGAGCAGTACTTC	CASSPGGGAGVSYEQYF
NA	NA	TRBJ2-7	TRBV4-3	TGCGCCAGCAGCCAACAGACGGGAGCCTACGAGCAGTACTTC	CASSQQTGAYEQYF
NA	NA	TRBJ2-1	TRBV6-2/TRBV6-3	TGTGCCAGCAGTTCCGGGGGGCTTCAGGGCAATGAGCAGTTCTTC	CASSSGGLQGNEQFF
NA	TRBD2	TRBJ2-5	TRBV4-2	TGTGCCAGCAGCCAAGAACGGCTGCGGGGGCAAGAGACCCAGTACTTC	CASSQERLRGQETQYF
few	NA	TRBJ2-3	TRBV7-8	TGTGCCAGCAGCTTAGCGGTGGCTGGGGTTGAGAGCACAGATACGCAGTATTTT	CASSLAVAGVESTDTQYF
NA	TRBD1	TRBJ1-2	TRBV7-9	TGTGCCAGCAGCTTAGGTGGAGGGGGCAAGGATGGCTACACCTTC	CASSLGGGGKDGYTF
NA	NA	TRBJ2-7	TRBV6-5	TGTGCCAGCAGTTACTCCCTCCACTCCTACGAGCAGTACTTC	CASSYSLHSYEQYF
NA	NA	TRBJ1-2	TRBV6-5	TGTGCCAGCAGGACAGATCATGGCTACACCTTC	CASRTDHGYTF
NA	NA	TRBJ1-1	TRBV20-1	TGCAGTGCTAGAGTCTGGGGGGACACTGAAGCTTTCTTT	CSARVWGDTEAFF
few	NA	TRBJ2-1	TRBV29-1	TGCAGCCCAGTTTATGCGTACAATGAGCAGTTCTTC	CSPVYAYNEQFF
few	NA	TRBJ1-4	TRBV10-3	TGTGCCATCAGTGAGGAGGGGGGCGAAAAACTGTTTTTT	CAISEEGGEKLFF
once	NA	TRBJ2-1	TRBV20-1	TGCAGTGCTCCTGAACAGGGAGTGGAGCAGTTCTTC	CSAPEQGVEQFF
NA	NA	TRBJ1-4	TRBV10-3	TGTGCCATCAGTGAGAAGGGGGATGAAAAACTGTTTTTT	CAISEKGDEKLFF
NA	NA	TRBJ1-2	TRBV6-2/TRBV6-3	TGTGCCAGCAGTTACTCATTGCGGCAGACCAACTATGGCTACACCTTC	CASSYSLRQTNYGYTF
NA	NA	TRBJ2-4	TRBV20-1	TGCAGTGCTAGAGATCCCCAGCCCCTAAACATTCAGTACTTC	CSARDPQPLNIQYF
NA	NA	TRBJ2-1	TRBV7-2	TGTGCCAGCAGTCCCCCGGGTTGGGCCGAGGAGACCCAGTTCTTC	CASSPPGWAEETQFF
NA	TRBD1	TRBJ2-7	TRBV4-3	TGCGCCAGCAGCCGGGATACAGGGGGCAGCTACGAGCAGTACTTC	CASSRDTGGSYEQYF
few	TRBD2	TRBJ2-1	TRBV7-3	TGTGCCAGCAGCTCTTCCCGGACTAGCGGGGGCCGACTGCGGGATGAGCAGTTCTTC	CASSSSRTSGGRLRDEQFF
many	TRBD1	TRBJ2-5	TRBV7-6	TGTGCCAGCAGTTCTCGCACTGCCGGGACAGGGGAAGAGACCCAGTACTTC	CASSSRTAGTGEETQYF
NA	TRBD1	TRBJ2-7	TRBV4-3	TGCGCCAGCAGCCAAGATCAAGGGGCAGGGGGCCACTACGAGCAGTACTTC	CASSQDQGAGGHYEQYF
few	NA	TRBJ2-1	TRBV5-1	TGCGCCACCCGAGCAGGGAGTGAGCAGTTCTTC	CATRAGSEQFF
once	NA	TRBJ2-7	TRBV7-9	TGTGCCAGCGAACACTTGAGCTCCTACGAGCAGTACTTC	CASEHLSSYEQYF
NA	TRBD1	TRBJ1-1	TRBV14	TGTGCCAGCAGCCAGGGGGACAGTGAAGCTTTCTTT	CASSQGDSEAFF
few	NA	TRBJ2-7	TRBV29-1	TGCAGCGTTGAAGATCGGGGGCGGACAGGAGATACCTACGAGCAGTACTTC	CSVEDRGRTGDTYEQYF
few	TRBD1	TRBJ2-3	TRBV2	TGTGCCAGCAGTCTCCGGGACAGGGGTGAGATTCCGCAGTATTTT	CASSLRDRGEIPQYF
NA	TRBD2	TRBJ2-5	TRBV7-3	TGTGCCGGCAGCCGGGGGGGATTAGCGGGTGAGACCCAGTACTTC	CAGSRGGLAGETQYF
once	NA	TRBJ2-6	TRBV19	TGTGCCAGTAACGGCGGAAACCTGACTTTC	CASNGGNLTF
NA	NA	TRBJ1-1	TRBV6-1	TGTGCCAGCAGTGAGCCGGGAAGGAGCACTGAAGCTTTCTTT	CASSEPGRSTEAFF
NA	NA	TRBJ2-1	TRBV4-1	TGCGCCAGCAGCTCAAACCAGGGTAGTAATAAGGATGAGCAGTTCTTC	CASSSNQGSNKDEQFF
NA	TRBD1	TRBJ1-2	TRBV7-9	TGTGCCAGCAGCCGCGGCCCGGCAGGGGGCATAGGTGGCTACACCTTC	CASSRGPAGGIGGYTF
NA	NA	TRBJ1-1	TRBV20-1	TGCAGTGCTAGTTCGGATGTCGGTATGAACACTGAAGCTTTCTTT	CSASSDVGMNTEAFF
few	NA	TRBJ1-2	TRBV28	TGTGCCACCAATTGGAGCGATGGCTACACCTTC	CATNWSDGYTF
few	NA	TRBJ2-3	TRBV15	TGTGCCGCCTTCACAGATACGCAGTATTTT	CAAFTDTQYF
NA	TRBD1	TRBJ1-4	TRBV29-1	TGCAGCGTTACGACAGGGGGGGATGAAGAACTGTTTTTT	CSVTTGGDEELFF